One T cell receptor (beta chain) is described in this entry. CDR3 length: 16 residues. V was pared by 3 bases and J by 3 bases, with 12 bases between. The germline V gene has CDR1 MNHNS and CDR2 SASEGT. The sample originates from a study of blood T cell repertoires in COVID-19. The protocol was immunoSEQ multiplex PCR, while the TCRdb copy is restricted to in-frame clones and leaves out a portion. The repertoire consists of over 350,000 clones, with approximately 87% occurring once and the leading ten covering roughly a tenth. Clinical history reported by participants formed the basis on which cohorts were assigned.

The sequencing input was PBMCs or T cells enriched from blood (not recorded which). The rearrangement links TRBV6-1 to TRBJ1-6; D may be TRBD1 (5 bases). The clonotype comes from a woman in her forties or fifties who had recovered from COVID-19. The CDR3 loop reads CASSDLSGLYNSPLHF. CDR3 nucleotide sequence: TGTGCCAGCAGTGACCTTTCGGGACTCTATAATTCACCCCTCCACTTT.